One sample yielded the 17 T cell receptor beta chains listed below, sequenced in a study of T cell changes during pregnancy in multiple sclerosis. Assay: immunoSEQ multiplex PCR; the TCRdb copy retains only in-frame clones and omits some. This sample has 100,000 or so clones; around 93% occur once, and the top ten carry around 2.1%. This specimen consisted of peripheral blood, obtained after pregnancy. The receptors stem from a female donor with multiple sclerosis, enrolled in a pregnancy study.

V is TRBV2 and J is TRBJ1-5; D might be TRBD1 (5 bases). CDR1 is SNHLY, CDR2 FYNNEI, per germline. CDR3 size: 14 residues. Trimming stripped 3 bases from V and 5 bases from J, with 11 bases between. CDR3 nucleotide sequence: TGTGCCAGCAGTGAGGGCAGGGCCTATCAGCCCCAGCATTTT. Amino acid sequence: CASSEGRAYQPQHF.

The J gene is TRBJ1-6, the V gene TRBV30; D gene uncertain. V lost 0 bases and J 8 bases, leaving 14 bases between the germline ends. Looked up from germline, CDR1 is GTSNPN and CDR2 is SVGIG (reference sequence). The CDR3 is 15 amino acids. The CDR3 bases are TGTGCCTGGAGTGTACGGGAGCTGATCTATTCACCCCTCCACTTT. This translates into CAWSVRELIYSPLHF.

V is TRBV11-2 and J is TRBJ2-2, with 8 nucleotides matching TRBD1. The ends lost 0 bases at V and 3 bases at J; junction bases unmatched: 6. Per the germline V gene, CDR1 is SGHAT and CDR2 is FQNNGV. The CDR3 length is 17 residues. The CDR3 region has the DNA TGTGCCAGCAGCTTAGATCGTTGGACAGGGTACACCGGGGAGCTGTTTTTT. As protein: CASSLDRWTGYTGELFF.

The rearrangement uses TRBV6-6 and TRBJ1-4; 8 nucleotides align to TRBD1. CDR1 and CDR2 from the germline V gene are MNHNY and SVGAGI (reference sequence). J was trimmed by 6 bases and V by 7 bases; bases with no gene match: 10. The length of the CDR3 is 15 residues. This CDR3 reads CASNPNRGGDEKLFF. CDR3 coding DNA: TGTGCCAGCAACCCTAACAGGGGGGGGGATGAAAAACTGTTTTTT.

The V call is TRBV7-2, the J call TRBJ1-1, with TRBD1 matching 9 bases. Germline CDR1 reads SGHTA; CDR2 reads FQGNSA. The junction had 6 bases not matched to a gene; V was cut back by 4 bases and J by 3 bases. The CDR3 spans 15 residues. The CDR3 region has the DNA TGTGCCAGCAGCTCGGGACAGGGTTGGGACACTGAAGCTTTCTTT. Translating gives CASSSGQGWDTEAFF.

The chain uses TRBV5-1 and TRBJ1-1; D perhaps matches TRBD1 (6 bases). CDR3 length equals 17 residues. Germline assignment: CDR1 SGHRS and CDR2 YFSETQ. The ends were cut back, 4 bases at V and 3 bases at J, with 22 bases in the middle. CDR3 protein: CASSLKTGLNRDTEAFF. As DNA, the CDR3 is TGCGCCAGCAGCCTTAAGACAGGCCTGAACAGGGACACTGAAGCTTTCTTT.

The chain links TRBV4-3 to TRBJ2-5; maybe TRBD2 (5 bases). Trimming shortened V by 0 bases and J by 2 bases, and 7 bases separated the two germline ends. This CDR3 is 14 amino acids long. The germline V gene encodes CDR1 LGHNA and CDR2 YSLEER. The CDR3 DNA reads TGCGCCAGCAGCCAAGAACCGGGGCAAGAGACCCAGTACTTC. Translating it yields CASSQEPGQETQYF.

The rearrangement uses TRBV11-2 and TRBJ2-7; D uncertain. The germline gives CDR1 SGHAT, CDR2 FQNNGV. CDR3 length equals 13 residues. V lost 5 bases to trimming and J lost 1 base, with 9 bases between them. As DNA, the CDR3 is TGTGCCAGCAGCATGAGCCCATCCTACGAGCAGTACTTC. Encoded protein: CASSMSPSYEQYF.

V gene TRBV5-1 combines with J gene TRBJ2-7; D is perhaps TRBD2 (6 bases). The CDR3 loop spans 15 amino acids. V lost 0 bases to trimming and J lost 7 bases, with 17 bases between them. Germline lookup yields CDR1 SGHRS and CDR2 YFSETQ. CDR3: CASSLAGQGGGEQYF. In nucleotides, the CDR3 is TGCGCCAGCAGCTTGGCGGGGCAGGGAGGAGGGGAGCAGTACTTC.

This clone appeared once. The chain is built from TRBV5-6 and TRBJ2-1; tentatively, D is TRBD1 (5 bases). Germline values: CDR1 SGHDT, CDR2 YYEEEE. This CDR3 spans 13 amino acids. The V gene lost 1 base and the J gene lost 6 bases, with 8 bases spanning the gap. The CDR3 sequence: CASSLSRANEQFF. The CDR3 DNA follows: TGTGCCAGCAGCTTGAGCAGGGCCAATGAGCAGTTCTTC.

The rearrangement joins TRBV5-6 to TRBJ1-5, with TRBD1 matching over 9 bases. Germline-derived CDR1 and CDR2 are SGHDT and YYEEEE. The trim removed 0 bases at V and 4 bases at J, leaving 5 bases unmatched. This CDR3 region has 16 residues. The CDR3 DNA reads as TGTGCCAGCAGCTTGGGGGTGGGGACAGGGAATCAGCCCCAGCATTTT. Its translation is CASSLGVGTGNQPQHF.

The chain has TRBV6-1 and TRBJ2-5; TRBD1 might be the D (6 bases). Germline CDR1 is MNHNS and CDR2 is SASEGT. V lost 6 bases and J lost 2, with 7 bases in between. CDR3 length equals 12 residues. CDR3 residues: CASSRGQETQYF. CDR3 coding DNA: TGTGCCAGCAGCAGGGGACAAGAGACCCAGTACTTC.

The rearrangement links TRBV28 to TRBJ2-1; 14 nucleotides match TRBD2. Germline CDR1 and CDR2: MDHEN and SYDVKM. CDR3 size: 16 residues. The V and J ends lost 6 bases and 10 bases, in that order; junction bases with no gene match: 11. Here the CDR3 reads CASRPPGLAGVGEQFF. In DNA form, the CDR3 reads TGTGCCAGCAGACCCCCGGGACTAGCGGGAGTTGGAGAGCAGTTCTTC.

The chain joins TRBV4-3 to TRBJ2-7; 7 bases are a match to TRBD1. Trimming removed 6 bases from V and 0 bases from J; junction bases left unmatched: 2. The V gene's germline CDR1 is LGHNA and CDR2 YSLEER. The CDR3 covers 13 residues. DNA of the CDR3: TGCGCCAGCAGTCGGACAGGCTCCTACGAGCAGTACTTC. The encoded protein is CASSRTGSYEQYF.

The rearrangement links TRBV4-3 to TRBJ2-1; D is possibly TRBD2 (5 bases). Deletions cut 0 bases from V and 0 bases from J, with 9 bases between. The CDR3 loop spans 16 amino acids. Germline CDR1 reads LGHNA; CDR2 reads YSLEER. CDR3 coding DNA: TGCGCCAGCAGCCAAGATTTGGGGAGCTCCTACAATGAGCAGTTCTTC. The encoded protein is CASSQDLGSSYNEQFF.

The chain couples TRBV7-9 to TRBJ2-5, with 7 bases identical to TRBD2. CDR1 and CDR2 (germline): SEHNR, FQNEAQ (reference sequence). With 4 bases clipped from V and 1 base from J, the junction kept 12 bases outside the gene matches. This CDR3 has 17 residues. Written as DNA, the CDR3 is TGTGCCAGCAGCTCCTTCGGGTCTAGCGGACTCCAAGAGACCCAGTACTTC. Its translation: CASSSFGSSGLQETQYF.

The V and J genes are TRBV7-9 and TRBJ2-7; possible D gene TRBD1, 6 bases. Germline V CDR1 and CDR2: SEHNR, FQNEAQ (reference sequence). The CDR3 loop spans 14 amino acids. V was shortened by 2 bases and J by 2 bases, with 10 bases between the two germline ends. The CDR3 loop is CASSLQGPTYEQYF. The CDR3 DNA reads TGTGCCAGCAGCTTACAGGGGCCCACCTACGAGCAGTACTTC.